The rows below give T cell receptor beta chains drawn from one sample of a study of identical twins. TCRdb analysed the 5' RACE reads with MiXCR anew, one entry per CDR3 protein. The sample yields approximately 690,000 distinct CDR3 sequences, around 6% seen once. The material sequenced was naive T cells sorted from blood. These receptors all stem from a man younger than 30 in good health. The CDR3 runs from the conserved cysteine through the conserved F or W. A D gene is named only where the DNA matches it firmly. Where a row states a size, it is once, few, many or the class of an expanded clone; other rows omit it.

d_gene: TRBD2
abundance: .
j_gene: TRBJ2-3
v_gene: TRBV20-1
CDR3nt: TGCAGTGCTACTCTGCGGGAGGGAACAGATACGCAGTATTTT
CDR3aa: CSATLREGTDTQYF

d_gene: TRBD2
abundance: few
j_gene: TRBJ2-3
v_gene: TRBV5-1
CDR3nt: TGCGCCAGCAGCTCCTCTAGCGGAAACACAGATACGCAGTATTTT
CDR3aa: CASSSSSGNTDTQYF

d_gene: .
abundance: many
j_gene: TRBJ2-2
v_gene: TRBV27
CDR3nt: TGTGCCAGCAGTAACACCGGGGAGCTGTTTTTT
CDR3aa: CASSNTGELFF

d_gene: .
abundance: many
j_gene: TRBJ1-1
v_gene: TRBV7-2
CDR3nt: TGTGCCAGCAGCTCCGGGGGCCCGAGTCCTTTCTTT
CDR3aa: CASSSGGPSPFF

d_gene: .
abundance: .
j_gene: TRBJ1-2
v_gene: TRBV10-3
CDR3nt: TGTGCCATCAAACCGGCAGGGGAAAACTATGGCTACACCTTC
CDR3aa: CAIKPAGENYGYTF

d_gene: TRBD2
abundance: .
j_gene: TRBJ2-3
v_gene: TRBV7-8
CDR3nt: TGTGCCAGCAGCCAAGGGGGACTAGCGGGAGTTACAGATACGCAGTATTTT
CDR3aa: CASSQGGLAGVTDTQYF

d_gene: .
abundance: many
j_gene: TRBJ1-1
v_gene: TRBV12-3/TRBV12-4
CDR3nt: TGTGCCAGCAGTTTTTCCAACCGTCCCTTCTTT
CDR3aa: CASSFSNRPFF

d_gene: TRBD1
abundance: .
j_gene: TRBJ2-1
v_gene: TRBV15
CDR3nt: TGTGCCACCAGCAGACCCCCTACAGGGGGCGCGTACAATGAGCAGTTCTTC
CDR3aa: CATSRPPTGGAYNEQFF

d_gene: .
abundance: .
j_gene: TRBJ2-5
v_gene: TRBV6-1
CDR3nt: TGTGCCAGCTCCCCCCTCTCGGGGGGCGCAAAGACCCAGTACTTC
CDR3aa: CASSPLSGGAKTQYF

d_gene: .
abundance: .
j_gene: TRBJ2-1
v_gene: TRBV6-5
CDR3nt: TGTGCCAGCAGGGCCCCGGTGGGCACGCGGTTCTTC
CDR3aa: CASRAPVGTRFF

d_gene: .
abundance: many
j_gene: TRBJ2-5
v_gene: TRBV5-1
CDR3nt: TGCGCCAGCAGCTTGGAGATGGGAGTGGAGACCCAGTACTTC
CDR3aa: CASSLEMGVETQYF

d_gene: TRBD1
abundance: .
j_gene: TRBJ1-5
v_gene: TRBV5-6
CDR3nt: TGTGCCAGCAGCCCGACCCCAGGGGGAGGCAATCAGCCCCAGCATTTT
CDR3aa: CASSPTPGGGNQPQHF

d_gene: .
abundance: .
j_gene: TRBJ2-1
v_gene: TRBV6-2/TRBV6-3
CDR3nt: TGTGCCAGCAGTTTCGCGAGTGAGTTGGCCGAGCAGTTCTTC
CDR3aa: CASSFASELAEQFF

d_gene: TRBD1
abundance: many
j_gene: TRBJ1-1
v_gene: TRBV19
CDR3nt: TGTGCCAGTAGTCTAGGACAGGGTTTAGGCACTGAAGCTTTCTTT
CDR3aa: CASSLGQGLGTEAFF

d_gene: .
abundance: .
j_gene: TRBJ2-2
v_gene: TRBV11-1
CDR3nt: TGTGCCAGCAGCCCCAAGGGGGGGCGGAACACCGGGGAGCTGTTTTTT
CDR3aa: CASSPKGGRNTGELFF

d_gene: .
abundance: .
j_gene: TRBJ1-2
v_gene: TRBV30
CDR3nt: TGTGCCTGGAGTGTCCCCCCGGGGAACTATGGCTACACCTTC
CDR3aa: CAWSVPPGNYGYTF

d_gene: .
abundance: many
j_gene: TRBJ1-5
v_gene: TRBV29-1
CDR3nt: TGCAGCGTGGGCGGAAAAAATCAGCCCCAGCATTTT
CDR3aa: CSVGGKNQPQHF

d_gene: .
abundance: many
j_gene: TRBJ2-2
v_gene: TRBV5-1
CDR3nt: TGCGCCAGCAGCTTGGCGGCTAGCGCGGACACCGGGGAGCTGTTTTTT
CDR3aa: CASSLAASADTGELFF

d_gene: .
abundance: few
j_gene: TRBJ2-1
v_gene: TRBV6-5
CDR3nt: TGTGCCAGCAGTTACTCGATTGAAGTAGGCCTATACAATGAGCAGTTCTTC
CDR3aa: CASSYSIEVGLYNEQFF

d_gene: .
abundance: many
j_gene: TRBJ2-7
v_gene: TRBV7-2
CDR3nt: TGTGCCAGCAGCTTAGTGGGCTCAGCCGAGCAGTACTTC
CDR3aa: CASSLVGSAEQYF

d_gene: TRBD2
abundance: .
j_gene: TRBJ2-7
v_gene: TRBV20-1
CDR3nt: TGCAGTGCTAGTTCCGCGGGAGGGCTTGGAGAGCAGTACTTC
CDR3aa: CSASSAGGLGEQYF

d_gene: .
abundance: many
j_gene: TRBJ1-1
v_gene: TRBV20-1
CDR3nt: TGCAGTGCTATCGGACACTCGGTGAACACTGAAGCTTTCTTT
CDR3aa: CSAIGHSVNTEAFF

d_gene: .
abundance: few
j_gene: TRBJ2-6
v_gene: TRBV2
CDR3nt: TGTGCCAGCAGACAGGACAGCTCTGGGGCCAACGTCCTGACTTTC
CDR3aa: CASRQDSSGANVLTF

d_gene: .
abundance: .
j_gene: TRBJ2-1
v_gene: TRBV7-9
CDR3nt: TGTGCCAGCAGCTTAGCGCGCGGGAATAGCTACAATGAGCAGTTCTTC
CDR3aa: CASSLARGNSYNEQFF

d_gene: TRBD2
abundance: .
j_gene: TRBJ2-2
v_gene: TRBV27
CDR3nt: TGTGCCAGCAGTTTACAGCGGGAGTCCGGGGAGCTGTTTTTT
CDR3aa: CASSLQRESGELFF

d_gene: TRBD2
abundance: many
j_gene: TRBJ2-3
v_gene: TRBV9
CDR3nt: TGTGCCAGCAGCGCGTTAGCGGGAGATGGGACAGATACGCAGTATTTT
CDR3aa: CASSALAGDGTDTQYF

d_gene: .
abundance: many
j_gene: TRBJ2-1
v_gene: TRBV27
CDR3nt: TGTGCCAGCAGTCCGGGACTGGTCGGTGAGCAGTTCTTC
CDR3aa: CASSPGLVGEQFF

d_gene: TRBD1
abundance: .
j_gene: TRBJ2-4
v_gene: TRBV6-1
CDR3nt: TGTGCCAGCAGTCAGTCAGGCAGGGGGAGCTTGGCTTTCCAAAACATTCAGTACTTC
CDR3aa: CASSQSGRGSLAFQNIQYF

d_gene: TRBD2
abundance: many
j_gene: TRBJ2-7
v_gene: TRBV20-1
CDR3nt: TGCAGTGCTACCGGGTCTAGCGGGTCCCACGAGCAGTACTTC
CDR3aa: CSATGSSGSHEQYF

d_gene: .
abundance: few
j_gene: TRBJ2-7
v_gene: TRBV20-1
CDR3nt: TGCAGTGCTAGAGGCGGGCCAGGCGAGCAGTACTTC
CDR3aa: CSARGGPGEQYF

d_gene: .
abundance: many
j_gene: TRBJ1-4
v_gene: TRBV11-2
CDR3nt: TGTGCCAGCAGCTCGAGTACTAATGAAAAACTGTTTTTT
CDR3aa: CASSSSTNEKLFF

d_gene: .
abundance: many
j_gene: TRBJ1-1
v_gene: TRBV29-1
CDR3nt: TGCAGCGTTGTGTCCCATGAAGCTTTCTTT
CDR3aa: CSVVSHEAFF